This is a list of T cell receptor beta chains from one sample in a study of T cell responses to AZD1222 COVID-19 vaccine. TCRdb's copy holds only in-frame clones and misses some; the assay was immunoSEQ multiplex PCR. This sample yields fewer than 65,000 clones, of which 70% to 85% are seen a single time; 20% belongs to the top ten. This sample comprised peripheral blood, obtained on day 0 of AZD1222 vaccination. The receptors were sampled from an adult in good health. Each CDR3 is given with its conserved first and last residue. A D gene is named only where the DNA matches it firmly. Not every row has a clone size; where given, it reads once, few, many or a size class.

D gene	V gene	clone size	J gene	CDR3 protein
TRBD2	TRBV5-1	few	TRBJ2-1	CASSLEASGMSSYNEQFF
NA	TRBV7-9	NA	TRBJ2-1	CASSFLATNNEQFF
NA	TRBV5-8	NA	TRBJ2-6	CASSLVVWGTGANVLTF
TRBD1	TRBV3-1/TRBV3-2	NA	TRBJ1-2	CASSQGGQGPGYTF
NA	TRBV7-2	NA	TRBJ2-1	CASSLLSGTGEQFF
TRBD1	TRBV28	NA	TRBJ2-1	CASKGQDNYNEQFF
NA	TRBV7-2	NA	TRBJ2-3	CASSLVGGWADTQYF
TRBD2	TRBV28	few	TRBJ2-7	CASSFQAGAYEQYF
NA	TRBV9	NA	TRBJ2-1	CASSVGQSYNEQFF
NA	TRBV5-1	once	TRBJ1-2	CASSWEGEDYGYTF
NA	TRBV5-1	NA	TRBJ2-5	CASSLVETGSTQYF